Sequencing of this TCR beta chain was carried out in a study of beta chain features in type 1 diabetes. Study information: Across every sample, some 110 million sorted cells were examined in total. Regarding the study as a whole: Patients with type 1 diabetes carried fewer insertions and had more deletions at their VDJ junctions. People with Type 1 diabetes carried modestly yet significantly shorter TCRB CDR3s in all four CD4+ subsets. The similarity of naive, central memory and Treg TCRB repertoires appeared greater among patients than among healthy donors.

The entirety of the isolated RNA underwent reverse transcription, so expressed TCRB transcripts were sequenced. Clones were sequenced by immunoSEQ multiplex PCR, and TCRdb holds only the in-frame ones, with some missing. The sample carries roughly 150,000 clones, more than 60% recorded once. This CDR3 comprises 16 residues. CDR1 and CDR2 (germline): GTSNPN, SVGIG (reference sequence). With V trimmed by 2 bases and J by 1 base, 4 bases remained unmatched. Comment on this clone: The antigen is undetermined.

The chain has TRBV30 and TRBJ1-4, with 10 bases aligning to TRBD1. The source of this sequence is a man aged 30-40 years with type 1 diabetes. Sequencing was carried out using naive CD4+ T cells from blood. The CDR3 loop is CAWSRDRGGTNEKLFF. For the CDR3, the DNA is TGTGCCTGGAGTCGGGACAGGGGAGGAACTAATGAAAAACTGTTTTTT.